This T cell receptor (beta chain) derives from a study of Tregs in tolerant kidney transplant recipients. Whole-study findings and limits: No direct test of biological reproducibility was done here.

Related graft donors supplied nonmyeloablative bone marrow transplants, and mixed chimerism was transient. Thawed PBMCs were FACS-sorted into unstimulated CD4+CD25+CD127- regulatory T cells, CD4+CD25- non-regulatory cells, CD4 and CD8 cells. Measured with immunoSEQ multiplex PCR; TCRdb has only the in-frame clones, and not every one. The table has 74,000 or so clones, about 91% seen once. The length of the CDR3 is 16 residues. The V segment lost 4 bases and the J segment 2 bases; nucleotides outside the gene matches: 4. Germline V CDR1 and CDR2: SEHNR, FQNEAQ (reference sequence). Concerning this clone itself: What it binds is not known.

This TCR derives from a human patient who received a combined kidney and bone marrow transplant. Some of the T cells might come from the graft donor. This chain connects TRBV7-9 to TRBJ1-4, with 10 bases aligning to TRBD1. The sample here was CD4+ T cells from blood (PBMCs), taken 24 months after the transplant. CDR3 in DNA: TGTGCCAGCAGCTCGCCGGGACAGGGGACTAATGAAAAACTGTTTTTT. This translates into CASSSPGQGTNEKLFF.